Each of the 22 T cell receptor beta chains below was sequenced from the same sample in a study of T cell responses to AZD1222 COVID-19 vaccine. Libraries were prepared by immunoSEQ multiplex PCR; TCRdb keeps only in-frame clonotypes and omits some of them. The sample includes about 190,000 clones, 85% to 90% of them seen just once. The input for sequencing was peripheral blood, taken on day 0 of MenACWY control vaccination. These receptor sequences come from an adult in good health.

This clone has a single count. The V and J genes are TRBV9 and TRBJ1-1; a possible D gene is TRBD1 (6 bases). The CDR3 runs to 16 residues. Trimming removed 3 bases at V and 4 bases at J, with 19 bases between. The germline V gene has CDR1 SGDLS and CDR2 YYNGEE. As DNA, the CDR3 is TGTGCCAGCAGCGCTCGGGGGGCGAAAGGGGGCACTGAAGCTTTCTTT. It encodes CASSARGAKGGTEAFF.

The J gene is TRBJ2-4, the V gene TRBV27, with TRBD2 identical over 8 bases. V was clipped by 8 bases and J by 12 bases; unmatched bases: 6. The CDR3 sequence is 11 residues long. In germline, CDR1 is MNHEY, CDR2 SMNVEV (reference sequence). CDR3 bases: TGTGCCAGCGGAGCGGGGGATCCTCAGTACTTC. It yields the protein CASGAGDPQYF.

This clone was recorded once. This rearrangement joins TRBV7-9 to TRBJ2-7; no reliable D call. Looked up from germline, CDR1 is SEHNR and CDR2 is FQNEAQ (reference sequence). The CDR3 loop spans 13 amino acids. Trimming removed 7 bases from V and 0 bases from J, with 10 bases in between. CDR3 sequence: CASNRRYSYEQYF. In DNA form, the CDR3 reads TGTGCCAGCAACCGGAGATACTCCTACGAGCAGTACTTC.

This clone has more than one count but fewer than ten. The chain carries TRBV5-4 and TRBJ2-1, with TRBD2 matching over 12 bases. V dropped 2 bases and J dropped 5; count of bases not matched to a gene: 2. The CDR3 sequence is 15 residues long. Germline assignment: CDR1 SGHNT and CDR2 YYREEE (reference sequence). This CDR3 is CASSFRTSGNNEQFF. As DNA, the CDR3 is TGTGCCAGCAGCTTTAGGACTAGCGGGAACAATGAGCAGTTCTTC.

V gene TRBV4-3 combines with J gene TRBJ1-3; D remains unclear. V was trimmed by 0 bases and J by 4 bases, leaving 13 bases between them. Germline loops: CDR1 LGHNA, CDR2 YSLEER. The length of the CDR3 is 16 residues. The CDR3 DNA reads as TGCGCCAGCAGCCAAGAATCGGGTGCCGGAGGAAACACCATATATTTT. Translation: CASSQESGAGGNTIYF.

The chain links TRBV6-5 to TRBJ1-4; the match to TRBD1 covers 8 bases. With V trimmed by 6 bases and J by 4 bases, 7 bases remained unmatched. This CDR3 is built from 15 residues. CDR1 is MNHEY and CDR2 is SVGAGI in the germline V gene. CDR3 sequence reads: CASSPGGAGNEKLFF. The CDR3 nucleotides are TGTGCCAGCAGCCCAGGGGGCGCGGGTAATGAAAAACTGTTTTTT.

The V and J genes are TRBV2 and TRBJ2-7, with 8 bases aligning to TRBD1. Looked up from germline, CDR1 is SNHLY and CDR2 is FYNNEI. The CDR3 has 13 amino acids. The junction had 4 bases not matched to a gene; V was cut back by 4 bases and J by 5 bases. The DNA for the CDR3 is TGTGCCAGCAGTGGGACAGGGAGAGACGAGCAGTACTTC. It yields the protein CASSGTGRDEQYF.

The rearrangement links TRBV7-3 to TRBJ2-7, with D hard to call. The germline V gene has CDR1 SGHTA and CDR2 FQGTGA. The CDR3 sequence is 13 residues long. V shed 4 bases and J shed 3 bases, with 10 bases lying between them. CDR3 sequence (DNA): TGTGCCAGCAGCTGGCGATGGGGCTACGAGCAGTACTTC. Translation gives CASSWRWGYEQYF.

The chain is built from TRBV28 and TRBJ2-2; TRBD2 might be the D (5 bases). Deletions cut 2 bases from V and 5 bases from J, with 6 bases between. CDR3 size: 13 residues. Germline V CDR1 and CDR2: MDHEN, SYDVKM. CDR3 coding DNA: TGTGCCAGCAGTTTACGGGAAACCGGGGAGCTGTTTTTT. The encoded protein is CASSLRETGELFF.

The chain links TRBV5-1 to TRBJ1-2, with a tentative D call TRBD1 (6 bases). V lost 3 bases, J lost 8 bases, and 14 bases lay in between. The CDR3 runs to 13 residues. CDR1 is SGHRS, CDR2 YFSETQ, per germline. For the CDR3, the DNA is TGCGCCAGCAGCTCCCCCAGGGGAGACGGCTACACCTTC. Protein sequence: CASSSPRGDGYTF. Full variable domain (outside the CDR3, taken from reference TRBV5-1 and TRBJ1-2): KAGVTQTPRYLIKTRGQQVTLSCSPISGHRSVSWYQQTPGQGLQFLFEYFSETQRNKGNFPGRFSGRQFSNSRSEMNVSTLELGDSALYLCASSSPRGDGYTFGSGTRLTVV.

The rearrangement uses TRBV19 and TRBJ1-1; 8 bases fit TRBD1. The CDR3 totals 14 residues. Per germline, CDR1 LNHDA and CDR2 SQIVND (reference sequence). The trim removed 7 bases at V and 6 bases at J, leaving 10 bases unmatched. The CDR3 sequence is CASIDAGGTAEAFF. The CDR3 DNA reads TGTGCCAGTATTGACGCAGGGGGCACGGCTGAAGCTTTCTTT.

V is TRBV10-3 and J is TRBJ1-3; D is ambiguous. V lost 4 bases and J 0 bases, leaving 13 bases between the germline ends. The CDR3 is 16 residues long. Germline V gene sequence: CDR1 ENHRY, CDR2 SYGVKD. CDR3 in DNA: TGTGCCATCAGTGTCAAGCCTCCCTTCTCTGGAAACACCATATATTTT. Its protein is CAISVKPPFSGNTIYF.

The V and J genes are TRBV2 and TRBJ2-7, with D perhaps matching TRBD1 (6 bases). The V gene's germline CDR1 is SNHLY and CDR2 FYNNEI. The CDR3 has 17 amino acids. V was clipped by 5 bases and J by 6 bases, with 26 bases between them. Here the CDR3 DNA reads TGTGCCAGCAGTCAGCGCGCAGGGGCCTATGAGAGGGGCGAGCAGTACTTC. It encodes CASSQRAGAYERGEQYF.

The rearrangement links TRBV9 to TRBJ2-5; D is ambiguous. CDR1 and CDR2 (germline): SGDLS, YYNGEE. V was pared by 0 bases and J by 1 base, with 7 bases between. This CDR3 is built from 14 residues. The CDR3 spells CASSVDSAQETQYF. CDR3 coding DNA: TGTGCCAGCAGCGTAGACAGCGCCCAAGAGACCCAGTACTTC.

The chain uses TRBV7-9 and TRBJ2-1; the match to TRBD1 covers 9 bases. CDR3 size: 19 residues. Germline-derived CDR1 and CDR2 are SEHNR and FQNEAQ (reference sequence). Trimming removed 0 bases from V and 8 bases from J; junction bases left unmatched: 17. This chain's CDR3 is CASSLAWPPQTGGFDEQFF. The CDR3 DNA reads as TGTGCCAGCAGCTTAGCTTGGCCCCCTCAGACAGGGGGGTTTGATGAGCAGTTCTTC.

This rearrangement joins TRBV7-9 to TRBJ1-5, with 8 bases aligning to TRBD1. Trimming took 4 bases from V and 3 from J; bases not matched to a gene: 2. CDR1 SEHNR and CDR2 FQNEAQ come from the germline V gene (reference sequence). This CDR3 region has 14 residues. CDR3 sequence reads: CASSSQGVNQPQHF. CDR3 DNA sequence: TGTGCCAGCAGCTCACAGGGGGTCAATCAGCCCCAGCATTTT.

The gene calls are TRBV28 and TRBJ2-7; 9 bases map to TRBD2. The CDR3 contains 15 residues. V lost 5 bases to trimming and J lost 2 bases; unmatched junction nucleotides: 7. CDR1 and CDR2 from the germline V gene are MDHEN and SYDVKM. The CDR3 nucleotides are TGTGCCAGCAGTCGTACTAGCGGGCCCGCCTACGAGCAGTACTTC. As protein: CASSRTSGPAYEQYF.

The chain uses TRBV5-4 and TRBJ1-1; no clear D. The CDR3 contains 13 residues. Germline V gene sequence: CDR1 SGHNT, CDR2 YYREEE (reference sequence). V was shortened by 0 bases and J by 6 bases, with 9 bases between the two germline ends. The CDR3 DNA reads TGTGCCAGCAGCTTGGTAGGGAGTTCTGAAGCTTTCTTT. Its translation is CASSLVGSSEAFF.

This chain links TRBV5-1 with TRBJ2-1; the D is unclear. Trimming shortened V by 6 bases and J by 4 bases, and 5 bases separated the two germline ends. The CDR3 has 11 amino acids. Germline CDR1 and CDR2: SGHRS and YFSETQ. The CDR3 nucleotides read TGCGCCAGCACCGATTACAATGAGCAGTTCTTC. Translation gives CASTDYNEQFF.

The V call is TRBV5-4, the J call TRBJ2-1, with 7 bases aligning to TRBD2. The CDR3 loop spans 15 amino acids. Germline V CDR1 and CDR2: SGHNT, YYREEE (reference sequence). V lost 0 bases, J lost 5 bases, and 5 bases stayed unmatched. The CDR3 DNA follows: TGTGCCAGCAGCTTGGGGTCTAGCGGAAACAATGAGCAGTTCTTC. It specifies CASSLGSSGNNEQFF. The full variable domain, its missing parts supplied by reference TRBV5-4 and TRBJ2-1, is ETGVTQSPTHLIKTRGQQVTLRCSSQSGHNTVSWYQQALGQGPQFIFQYYREEENGRGNFPPRFSGLQFPNYSSELNVNALELDDSALYLCASSLGSSGNNEQFFGPGTRLTVL.

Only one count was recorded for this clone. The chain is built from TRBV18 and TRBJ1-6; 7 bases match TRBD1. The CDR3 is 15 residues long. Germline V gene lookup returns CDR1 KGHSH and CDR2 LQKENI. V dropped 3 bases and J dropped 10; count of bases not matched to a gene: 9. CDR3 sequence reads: CASSPREGARSPLHF. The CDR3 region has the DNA TGTGCCAGCTCACCGAGAGAGGGGGCAAGGTCACCCCTCCACTTT.

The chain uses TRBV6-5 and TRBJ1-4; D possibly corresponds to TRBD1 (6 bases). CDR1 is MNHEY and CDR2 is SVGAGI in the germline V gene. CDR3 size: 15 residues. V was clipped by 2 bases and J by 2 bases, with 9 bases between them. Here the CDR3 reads CASSYDRTTNEKLFF. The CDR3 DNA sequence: TGTGCCAGCAGTTACGACAGGACCACTAATGAAAAACTGTTTTTT.